This entry describes one T cell receptor beta chain. These data come from a study of blood T cell repertoires in COVID-19. This CDR3 is 16 amino acids long. Trimming removed 6 bases from V and 2 bases from J, with 17 bases in between. Methods used by the authors: Amplifying reference gene primers gave estimates of nucleated cell counts. This table comes from immunoSEQ multiplex PCR, and its TCRdb copy is limited to in-frame clones, with some not included. That table supplies the V and J calls and clone size; D and trimming were determined from the DNA. The sample lists roughly 130,000 clones; around nine tenths were seen once.

Material for sequencing was peripheral blood. This receptor was obtained from a man in his forties or fifties with active COVID-19. The chain uses TRBV23-1 and TRBJ2-1, with D perhaps matching TRBD2 (6 bases). TRBV23-1 is given ORF status, its function remaining uncertain. The CDR3 reads CASSNPGTLPYNEQFF. In DNA form, the CDR3 reads TGCGCCAGCAGCAACCCCGGGACTCTACCCTACAATGAGCAGTTCTTC.